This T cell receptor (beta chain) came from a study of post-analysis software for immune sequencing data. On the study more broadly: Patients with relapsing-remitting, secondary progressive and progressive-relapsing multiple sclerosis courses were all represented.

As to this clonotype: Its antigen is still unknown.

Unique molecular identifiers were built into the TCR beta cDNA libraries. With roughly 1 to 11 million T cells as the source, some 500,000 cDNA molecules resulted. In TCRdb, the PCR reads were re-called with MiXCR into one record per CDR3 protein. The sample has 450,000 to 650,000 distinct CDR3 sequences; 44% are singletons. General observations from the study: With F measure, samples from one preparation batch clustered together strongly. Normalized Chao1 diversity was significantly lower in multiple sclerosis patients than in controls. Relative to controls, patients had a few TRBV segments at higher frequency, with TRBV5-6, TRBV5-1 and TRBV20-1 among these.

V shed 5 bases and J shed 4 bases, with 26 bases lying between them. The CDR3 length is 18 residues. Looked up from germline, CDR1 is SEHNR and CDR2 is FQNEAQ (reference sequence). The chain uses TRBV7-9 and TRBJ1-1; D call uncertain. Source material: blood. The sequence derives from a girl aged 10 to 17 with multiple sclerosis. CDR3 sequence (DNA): TGTGCCAGCAGCCAAAAGGCCCCGCTCCAAGCCTTGGGCACTGAAGCTTTCTTT. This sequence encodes CASSQKAPLQALGTEAFF.